The present entry profiles one TCR beta chain with its context. No antigen is known for it. A much more abundant neighbour one base away suggests this may be a read error. Library preparation employed PCR. The sequencer was an Illumina HiSeq 4000. Bulk TCR libraries were generated as previously described, with the TCR primers listed in Table S5 used. Total RNA was purified with the Qiagen AllPrep DNA/RNA kit. Before any analysis, reads coming from multiple sequencing runs of the same library were combined into one pool. As for the authors' bioinformatics: Reads were retained only if their TCR constant sequence matched exactly, and those retained reads were trimmed to 150 nt and grouped according to their 12-nt molecular barcodes. Within each barcode group, reads were sub-clustered at a 15% Levenshtein threshold, and quality-weighted consensus sequences were built per RNA molecule. Non-functional sequences were excluded, and lower-count sequences lying one edit away from another sequence were also excluded. Based on a fit of two negative binomial distributions, barcode sub-clusters having less than 20% of the maximum read count were discarded. TCRdb trimmed public reads at Q25 via fastp, called clones via MiXCR and kept in-frame beta chains. Entries that share a CDR3 protein sequence are merged under the most common genes and DNA. TCRdb, not the original authors, processed these V and J calls. Within this sample are approximately 59,000 distinct CDR3 sequences, with approximately 18% of them counted one time only. Around 1.5% of the sample rests with the top ten.

Libraries of naive CD8 T cells were built from approximately 20,000 to 1,000,000 sorted cells, with 10%, 30% or 50% of the purified RNA used. Naive CD8 T cells, defined as CD8+CD4-CCR7+CD45RA+, were FACS-sorted into RLT Plus buffer on a BD FACSAria II. To test detection sensitivity, Jurkat RNA equal to around nine TCR copies was added to samples of roughly 17,000-1,100,000 naive CD8 T cells. CD8 T cells were enriched using RosetteSep CD8+ T Cell Enrichment Cocktail and Ficoll-Paque, and the enriched cells then underwent ACK red cell lysis. The data derive from a study of molecular identifiers for immune sequencing clone quantification (dated by TCRdb to the late 2010s). A note on the overall study: For a replicate experiment, RNA from roughly 21,000 or 96,000 naive CD8 T cells was divided into five aliquots, and four of the five aliquots were sequenced. This methods study benchmarked molecular-identifier clustering-based TCR repertoire sequencing (MIDCIRS) and TCR RNA copy counting, using CD8 T cells to do so. Beyond this particular receptor, the publication reports: A single cell's worth of spiked-in Jurkat TCR RNA was reported detectable even among around 970,000 naive CD8 T cells. Modeling estimated 2.5 to 3.5 recovered TCR RNA copies per cell, compared with 9.5 to 10 by digital PCR, which implies about 30% capture efficiency. When barcode sub-clustering was not used, chimeric consensus sequences inflated TCR diversity, with chimeras reaching as high as 47%. In CMV-specific effector cells, clones with more than 20 RNA copies accounted for over 98% of molecules, whereas in naive cells such clones accounted for under 1%. The naive libraries included spiked-in Jurkat TCR RNA (about nine copies' worth), and this RNA is not part of the donor repertoire. Highly expanded clone sizes could be underestimated if identical TCR molecules share a barcode.

CDR1 SGHAT and CDR2 FQNNGV are derived from the germline V gene. CDR3 length: 16 amino acids, cysteine to phenylalanine. Only CDR3 DNA is held: 48 bases, read in frame from base 1. This chain is built from TRBV11-2 and TRBJ1-1; TRBD1 fits 8 bases in the junction. Sequencing was carried out using naive CD8+ T cells from blood, with Jurkat cell RNA spiked in. Per the publication, the cell subset or site label means: FACS-sorted CD8+CD4-CCR7+CD45RA+ naive T cells. The TCR originated in a human donor in good health. Some libraries in this study had Jurkat cell RNA spiked in. For the CDR3, the sequence is CASSLSRQGPNTAAFF. Here is the DNA: TGTGCCAGCAGCTTAAGTCGACAGGGGCCTAACACTGCAGCTTTCTTT.